A single T cell receptor (beta chain) is shown here with its context. Germline loops: CDR1 DFQATT, CDR2 SNEGSKA (reference sequence). With V trimmed by 3 bases and J by 1 base, 11 bases remained unmatched. There are 18 residues in the CDR3. As originally analysed: Amplification of reference gene primers provided the estimated nucleated cell counts. Sequenced by immunoSEQ multiplex PCR; TCRdb stores in-frame clones only, minus some. V and J calls and clone size are given by that table; D and trimming were obtained from the DNA. This sample has 300,000 or so clones, with around 90% found just once. The sample comes from a study of blood T cell repertoires in COVID-19. Study as a whole: The United States, Italy and Spain supplied acute and convalescent COVID-19 samples. PBMCs, B-cell-depleted T cells, or T cells were the source of the cDNA or gDNA that made up the material.

The rearrangement links TRBV20-1 to TRBJ2-1, with TRBD2 matching over 11 bases. The specimen sequenced was peripheral blood. The sequence was obtained from a man aged 50 to 60 with active or convalescent COVID-19. CDR3: CSASTELAGVISYNEQFF. In DNA form, the CDR3 reads TGCAGTGCTAGTACCGAACTAGCGGGAGTAATTTCCTACAATGAGCAGTTCTTC.